This is a list of T cell receptor beta chains from one sample in a study of blood T cell repertoires in COVID-19. Sequencing was performed with immunoSEQ multiplex PCR; in TCRdb, only in-frame clones are kept and a portion is missing. The sample includes around 200,000 clones, less than 90% seen only once; the top ten take 1.1%. Sequenced input: peripheral blood. These receptors were taken from a man aged 30 to 45 with acute or convalescent COVID-19. CDR3s include the opening cysteine and the closing phenylalanine or tryptophan. The order of the fields is clone size, V gene, J gene, D gene, CDR3 DNA, CDR3 protein. D genes are given only for firm matches. Some rows have no size entry. The others give once, few or many, or a class for an expanded clone.

.,TRBV5-6,TRBJ2-5,TRBD2,TGTGCCAGCACCTATCCCGCGGGGGGGAGGGAGACCCAGTACTTC,CASTYPAGGRETQYF
.,TRBV28,TRBJ1-6,.,TGTGCCAGCGCCATCGGGGTTAATTCACCCCTCCACTTT,CASAIGVNSPLHF
.,TRBV10-3,TRBJ2-5,.,TGTGCCATCAGGCGGGTACCGCAAGAGACCCAGTACTTC,CAIRRVPQETQYF
.,TRBV11-2,TRBJ2-3,TRBD2,TGTGCCAGCAGCCAAGGACTAGCTAGCACAGATACGCAGTATTTT,CASSQGLASTDTQYF
.,TRBV5-6,TRBJ2-7,.,TGTGCCAGCAGCCCTTGGAATCGGGTCCACGTCTCCTACGAGCAGTACTTC,CASSPWNRVHVSYEQYF
.,TRBV28,TRBJ1-3,.,TGTGCCAGCAAACAGGGCTCGTCTGGGGGAAACACCATATATTTT,CASKQGSSGGNTIYF
.,TRBV5-1,TRBJ2-7,TRBD2,TGCGCCAGCAGCTTGGGGCTAGCGGGAGGCTCCTACGAGCAGTACTTC,CASSLGLAGGSYEQYF
.,TRBV5-3,TRBJ2-1,.,TGTGCCAGAAGCCGGCTAGCGTTACCCTACAATGAGCAGTTCTTC,CARSRLALPYNEQFF
.,TRBV18,TRBJ2-7,TRBD2,TGTGCCAGCTCACGGAGGAGCGGGAGGGTTTACGAGCAGTACTTC,CASSRRSGRVYEQYF
.,TRBV3-1/TRBV3-2,TRBJ2-3,.,TGTGCCAGCAGCTCGTTCCCTTACACAGATACGCAGTATTTT,CASSSFPYTDTQYF
.,TRBV27,TRBJ1-1,.,TGTGCCAGCAGTCCTCTTTTACCCACAGAAATGAACACTGAAGCTTTCTTT,CASSPLLPTEMNTEAFF
.,TRBV4-1,TRBJ2-7,.,TGCGCCAGCAGCCAAGAAACCCCTGGACTTATTTCCTACGAGCAGTACTTC,CASSQETPGLISYEQYF
.,TRBV7-3,TRBJ2-2,.,TGTGCCAGCAGCCCAAGGACAGTTCCGAACACCGGGGAGCTGTTTTTT,CASSPRTVPNTGELFF
.,TRBV15,TRBJ1-2,.,TGTGCCACCAGTAGAAACAGGGATAACTATGGCTACACCTTC,CATSRNRDNYGYTF
.,TRBV12-3/TRBV12-4,TRBJ1-4,.,TGTGCCAGCATGAGCAGGGTTGAAAAACTGTTTTTT,CASMSRVEKLFF
.,TRBV18,TRBJ1-6,.,TGTGCCAGCTCATGGGACCGGGACATGCGTTCACCCCTCCACTTT,CASSWDRDMRSPLHF
.,TRBV7-2,TRBJ2-4,.,TGTGCCAGCAGCTCCGGACCTCGGACAGATAAAAACATTCAGTACTTC,CASSSGPRTDKNIQYF
.,TRBV14,TRBJ1-6,.,TGTGCCAGCAGCCAAGTTACAGTCAGGGGCTCACCCCTCCACTTT,CASSQVTVRGSPLHF
.,TRBV7-8,TRBJ1-6,.,TGTGCCAGCAGCTTAGTCCTTACAAATAATTCACCCCTCCACTTT,CASSLVLTNNSPLHF
.,TRBV5-1,TRBJ1-6,.,TGCGCCAGCAGCACAAACATGGGCAATTCACCCCTCCACTTT,CASSTNMGNSPLHF
few,TRBV3-1/TRBV3-2,TRBJ2-7,.,TGTGCCAGCAGCCAAGATAGATGGTTCTACGAGCAGTACTTC,CASSQDRWFYEQYF
.,TRBV19,TRBJ2-6,.,TGTGCCAGTAGTATCGTCACAACCCAAGCTGGGGCCAACGTCCTGACTTTC,CASSIVTTQAGANVLTF
.,TRBV10-3,TRBJ2-6,TRBD2,TGTGCCATCAGTGGACGGCTAGCGGGGGCCTCTGGGGCCAACGTCCTGACTTTC,CAISGRLAGASGANVLTF
.,TRBV6-1,TRBJ1-5,.,TGTGCCAGCAGTGAGAGGGACTCTAGCAATCAGCCCCAGCATTTT,CASSERDSSNQPQHF
.,TRBV14,TRBJ2-3,TRBD1,TGTGCCAGCAGCCAAGTACTTTCGGACAGGGGTGGCACAGATACGCAGTATTTT,CASSQVLSDRGGTDTQYF
.,TRBV6-4,TRBJ2-2,.,TGTGCCAGCGGTAGAAACACCGGGGAGCTGTTTTTT,CASGRNTGELFF
.,TRBV7-2,TRBJ1-2,.,TGTGCCAGCAGCGGTGGAGCTGCTCCTTATGGCTACACCTTC,CASSGGAAPYGYTF
.,TRBV28,TRBJ1-5,TRBD1,TGTGCCAGCACCAAGGGACAGGGGGACCAGCCCCAGCATTTT,CASTKGQGDQPQHF
.,TRBV5-6,TRBJ1-2,.,TGTGCCAGCAGCTTGGTACAGGTTTATGGCTACACCTTC,CASSLVQVYGYTF
.,TRBV19,TRBJ1-2,.,TGTGCCAGTAGTACGCAGGGGGGCTACACCTTC,CASSTQGGYTF
.,TRBV19,TRBJ1-1,TRBD1,TGTGCCAGTAGCCCGGGGACAGGGGGGATAAACACTGAAGCTTTCTTT,CASSPGTGGINTEAFF
once,TRBV5-8,TRBJ2-4,TRBD2,TGTGCCAGCAGCGTAGCCTTAGCGGGACTAGCCAAAAACATTCAGTACTTC,CASSVALAGLAKNIQYF
.,TRBV6-4,TRBJ2-6,.,TGTGCCACCAGGGGAGGCGTGGGGGCCAACGTCCTGACTTTC,CATRGGVGANVLTF
.,TRBV12-3/TRBV12-4,TRBJ1-2,.,TGTGCCAGCAGTACAGGGTTTGGCTATGGCTACACCTTC,CASSTGFGYGYTF
.,TRBV30,TRBJ1-1,TRBD1,TGTGCCTGGAGCGTTGACAGGGGTCGGGCTTTCTTT,CAWSVDRGRAFF